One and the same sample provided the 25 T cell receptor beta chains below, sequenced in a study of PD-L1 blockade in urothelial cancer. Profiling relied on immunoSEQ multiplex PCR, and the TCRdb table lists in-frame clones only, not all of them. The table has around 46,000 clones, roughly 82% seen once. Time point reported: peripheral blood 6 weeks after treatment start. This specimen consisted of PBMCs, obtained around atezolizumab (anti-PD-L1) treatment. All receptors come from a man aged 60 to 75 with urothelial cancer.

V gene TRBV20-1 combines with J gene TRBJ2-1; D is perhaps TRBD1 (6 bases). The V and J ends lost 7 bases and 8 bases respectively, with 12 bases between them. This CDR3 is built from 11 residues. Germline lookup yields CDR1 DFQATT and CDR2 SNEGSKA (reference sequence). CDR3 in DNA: TGCAGTGTTACGCAGGGGCATGAGCAGTTCTTC. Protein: CSVTQGHEQFF.

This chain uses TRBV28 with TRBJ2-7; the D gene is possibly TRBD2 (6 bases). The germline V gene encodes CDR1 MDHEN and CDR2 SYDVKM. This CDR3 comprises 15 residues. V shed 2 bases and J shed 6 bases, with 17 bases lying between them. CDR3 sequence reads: CASSLERLGDIEQYF. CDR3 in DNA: TGTGCCAGCAGTTTAGAGCGACTAGGGGATATCGAGCAGTACTTC.

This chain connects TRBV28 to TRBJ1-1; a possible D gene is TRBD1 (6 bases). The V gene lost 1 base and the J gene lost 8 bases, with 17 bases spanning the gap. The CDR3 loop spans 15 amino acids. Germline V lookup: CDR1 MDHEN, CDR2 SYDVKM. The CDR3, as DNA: TGTGCCAGCAGTTTATTTACTCAGGGGCTCCCAGAAGCTTTCTTT. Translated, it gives CASSLFTQGLPEAFF. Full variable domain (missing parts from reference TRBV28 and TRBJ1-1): DVKVTQSSRYLVKRTGEKVFLECVQDMDHENMFWYRQDPGLGLRLIYFSYDVKMKEKGDIPEGYSVSREKKERFSLILESASTNQTSMYLCASSLFTQGLPEAFFGQGTRLTVV.

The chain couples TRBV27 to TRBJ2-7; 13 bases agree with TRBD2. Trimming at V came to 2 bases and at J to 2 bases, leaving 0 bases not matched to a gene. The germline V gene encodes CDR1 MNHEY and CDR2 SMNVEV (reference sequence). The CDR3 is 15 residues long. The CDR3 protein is CASSLGTSGTYEQYF. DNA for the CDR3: TGTGCCAGCAGTTTAGGGACTAGCGGGACCTACGAGCAGTACTTC.

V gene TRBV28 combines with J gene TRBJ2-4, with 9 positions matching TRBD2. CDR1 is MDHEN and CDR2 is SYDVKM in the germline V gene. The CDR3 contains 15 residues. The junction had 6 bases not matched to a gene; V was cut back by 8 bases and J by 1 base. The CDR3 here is CASGVAGGAKNIQYF. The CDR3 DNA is TGTGCCAGCGGCGTCGCGGGGGGGGCCAAAAACATTCAGTACTTC.

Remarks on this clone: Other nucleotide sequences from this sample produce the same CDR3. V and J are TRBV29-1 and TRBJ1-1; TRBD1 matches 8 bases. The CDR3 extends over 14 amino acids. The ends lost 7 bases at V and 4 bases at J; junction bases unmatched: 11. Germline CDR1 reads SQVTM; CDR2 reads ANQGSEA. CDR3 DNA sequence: TGCAGCGGTGAGGGGTCAGGGGGCGGCACTGAAGCTTTCTTT. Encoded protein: CSGEGSGGGTEAFF. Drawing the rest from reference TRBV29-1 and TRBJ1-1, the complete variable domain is SAVISQKPSRDICQRGTSLTIQCQVDSQVTMMFWYRQQPGQSLTLIATANQGSEATYESGFVIDKFPISRPNLTFSTLTVSNMSPEDSSIYLCSGEGSGGGTEAFFGQGTRLTVV.

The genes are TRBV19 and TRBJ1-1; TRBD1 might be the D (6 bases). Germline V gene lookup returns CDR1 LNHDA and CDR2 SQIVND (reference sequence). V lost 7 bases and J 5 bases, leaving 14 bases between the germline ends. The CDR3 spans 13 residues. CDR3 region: CASKGTPGTEAFF. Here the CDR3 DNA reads TGTGCCAGTAAGGGGACACCTGGGACTGAAGCTTTCTTT.

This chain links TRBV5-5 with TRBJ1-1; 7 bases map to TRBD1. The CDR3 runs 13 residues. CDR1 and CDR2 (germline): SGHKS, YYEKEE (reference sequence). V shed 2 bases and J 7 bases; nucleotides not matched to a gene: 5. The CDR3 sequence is CASSLQGRNEAFF. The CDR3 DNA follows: TGTGCCAGCAGCTTACAGGGGAGGAATGAAGCTTTCTTT.

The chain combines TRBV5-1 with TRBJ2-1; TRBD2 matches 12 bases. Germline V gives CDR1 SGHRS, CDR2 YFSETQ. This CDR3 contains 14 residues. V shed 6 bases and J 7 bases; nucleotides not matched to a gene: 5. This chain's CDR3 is CASTGTSGRNEQFF. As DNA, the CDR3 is TGCGCCAGCACCGGAACTAGCGGGAGGAATGAGCAGTTCTTC.

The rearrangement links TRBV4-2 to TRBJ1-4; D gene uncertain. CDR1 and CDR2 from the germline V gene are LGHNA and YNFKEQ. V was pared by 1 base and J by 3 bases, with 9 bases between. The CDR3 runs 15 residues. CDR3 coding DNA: TGTGCCAGCAGCCAAGCGTGGGGAGCTAATGAAAAACTGTTTTTT. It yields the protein CASSQAWGANEKLFF.

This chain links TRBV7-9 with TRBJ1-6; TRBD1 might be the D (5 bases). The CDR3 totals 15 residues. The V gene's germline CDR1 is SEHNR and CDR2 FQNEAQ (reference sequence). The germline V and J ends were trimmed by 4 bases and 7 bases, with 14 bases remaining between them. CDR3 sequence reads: CASSSSQGLNSPLHF. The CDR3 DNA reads TGTGCCAGCAGCTCCTCCCAGGGTTTGAATTCACCCCTCCACTTT.

The CDR3 loop is CASSPGGGVVEQYF. CDR3 in DNA: TGTGCCAGCAGTCCCGGAGGGGGGGTGGTCGAGCAGTACTTC. V is TRBV28 and J is TRBJ2-7; a weak D match, TRBD2 (7 bases). V was pared by 5 bases and J by 6 bases, with 17 bases between. Germline-derived CDR1 and CDR2 are MDHEN and SYDVKM. The CDR3 sequence is 14 residues long.

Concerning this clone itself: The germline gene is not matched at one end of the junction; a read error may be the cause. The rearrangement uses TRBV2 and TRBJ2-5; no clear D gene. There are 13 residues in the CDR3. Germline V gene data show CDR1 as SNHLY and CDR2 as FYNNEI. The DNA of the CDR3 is TGTGCCAGCAGGGAAGTGGCGGTCACCCCCCAGTACTTC. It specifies CASREVAVTPQYF.

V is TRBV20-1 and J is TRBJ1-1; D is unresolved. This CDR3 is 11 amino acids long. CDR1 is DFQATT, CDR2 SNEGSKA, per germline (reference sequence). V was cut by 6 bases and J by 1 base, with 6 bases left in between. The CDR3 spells CSAPGNTEAFF. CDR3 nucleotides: TGCAGTGCCCCCGGGAACACTGAAGCTTTCTTT.

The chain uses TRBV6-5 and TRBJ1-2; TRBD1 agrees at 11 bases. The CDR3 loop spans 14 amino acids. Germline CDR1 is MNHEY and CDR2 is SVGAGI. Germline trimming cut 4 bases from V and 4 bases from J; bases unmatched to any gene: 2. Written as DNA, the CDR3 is TGTGCCAGCAGTTTCGGACAGGGGGCCTATGGCTACACCTTC. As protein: CASSFGQGAYGYTF.

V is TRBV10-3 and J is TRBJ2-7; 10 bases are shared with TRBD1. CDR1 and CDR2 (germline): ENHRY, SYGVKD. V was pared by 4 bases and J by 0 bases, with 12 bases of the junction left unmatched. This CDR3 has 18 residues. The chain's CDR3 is CAISAAPGTGVGSYEQYF. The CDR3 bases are TGTGCCATCAGTGCAGCCCCCGGGACAGGGGTCGGCTCCTACGAGCAGTACTTC.

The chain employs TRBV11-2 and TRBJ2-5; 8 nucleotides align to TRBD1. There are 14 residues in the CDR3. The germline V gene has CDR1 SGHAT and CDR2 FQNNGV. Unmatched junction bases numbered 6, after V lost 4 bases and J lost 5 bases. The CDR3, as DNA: TGTGCCAGCAGCTCACGGACAGGGAAGGAGACCCAGTACTTC. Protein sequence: CASSSRTGKETQYF.

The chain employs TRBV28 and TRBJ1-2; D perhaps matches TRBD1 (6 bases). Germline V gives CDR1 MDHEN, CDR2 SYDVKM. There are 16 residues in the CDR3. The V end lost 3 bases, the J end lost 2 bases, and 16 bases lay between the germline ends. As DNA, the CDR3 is TGTGCCAGCAGTTTTGGGGGGGGCTTCACGAACTATGGCTACACCTTC. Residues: CASSFGGGFTNYGYTF.

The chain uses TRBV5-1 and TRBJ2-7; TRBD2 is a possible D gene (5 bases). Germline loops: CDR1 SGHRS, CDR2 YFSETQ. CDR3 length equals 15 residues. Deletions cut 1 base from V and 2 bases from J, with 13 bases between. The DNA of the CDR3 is TGCGCCAGCAGCTTGCTGGCCGCCGGGACCTACGAGCAGTACTTC. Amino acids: CASSLLAAGTYEQYF.

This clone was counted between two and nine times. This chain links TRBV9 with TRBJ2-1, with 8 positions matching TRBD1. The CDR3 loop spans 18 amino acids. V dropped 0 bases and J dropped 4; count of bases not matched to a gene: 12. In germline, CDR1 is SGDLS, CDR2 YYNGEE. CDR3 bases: TGTGCCAGCAGCGTAGCCTCTCCGACAGGGGTGGGGTACAATGAGCAGTTCTTC. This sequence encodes CASSVASPTGVGYNEQFF.

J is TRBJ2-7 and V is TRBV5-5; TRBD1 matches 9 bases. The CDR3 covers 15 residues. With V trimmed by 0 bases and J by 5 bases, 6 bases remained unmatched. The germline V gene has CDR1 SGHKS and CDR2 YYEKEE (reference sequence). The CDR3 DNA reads TGTGCCAGCAGCTTGGGGGACAGGGAGTACAACGAGCAGTACTTC. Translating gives CASSLGDREYNEQYF.

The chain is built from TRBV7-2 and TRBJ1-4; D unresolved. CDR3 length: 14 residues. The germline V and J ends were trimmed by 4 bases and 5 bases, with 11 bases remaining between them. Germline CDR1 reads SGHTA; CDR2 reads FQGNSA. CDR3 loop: CASSYGPTNEKLFF. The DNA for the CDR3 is TGTGCCAGCAGCTATGGCCCCACGAATGAAAAACTGTTTTTT.

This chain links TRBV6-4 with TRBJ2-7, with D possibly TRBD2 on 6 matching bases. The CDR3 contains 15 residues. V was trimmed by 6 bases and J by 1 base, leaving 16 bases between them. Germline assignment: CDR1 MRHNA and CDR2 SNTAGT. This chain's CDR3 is CASSLEDGRSYEQYF. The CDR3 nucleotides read TGTGCCAGCAGCCTCGAGGACGGGAGATCCTACGAGCAGTACTTC.

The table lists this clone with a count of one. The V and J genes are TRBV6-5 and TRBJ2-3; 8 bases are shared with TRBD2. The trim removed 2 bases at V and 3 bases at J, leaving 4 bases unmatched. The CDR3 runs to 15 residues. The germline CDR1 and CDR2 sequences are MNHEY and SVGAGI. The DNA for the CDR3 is TGTGCCAGCAGTTACGACGCGGGGGGAACAGATACGCAGTATTTT. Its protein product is CASSYDAGGTDTQYF.

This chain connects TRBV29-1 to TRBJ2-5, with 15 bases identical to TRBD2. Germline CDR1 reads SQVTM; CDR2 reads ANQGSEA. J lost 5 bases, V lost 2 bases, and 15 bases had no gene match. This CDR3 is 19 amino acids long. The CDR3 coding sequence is TGCAGCGTTGAATCTGAAAAGGGACTAGCGGGGGGACGATCCGAGACCCAGTACTTC. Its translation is CSVESEKGLAGGRSETQYF. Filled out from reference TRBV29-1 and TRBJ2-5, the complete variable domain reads SAVISQKPSRDICQRGTSLTIQCQVDSQVTMMFWYRQQPGQSLTLIATANQGSEATYESGFVIDKFPISRPNLTFSTLTVSNMSPEDSSIYLCSVESEKGLAGGRSETQYFGPGTRLLVL.